This T cell receptor beta chain was sequenced in a study of cytomegalovirus exposure and HLA in healthy donors. Turning to the study itself: Ancestry clustering placed about 86% of a few hundred genotyped donors in the Caucasian-associated cluster. Notes on the study in general: Reported findings show TCR beta sequences accurately forecast HLA-A and HLA-B alleles in most subjects. Earlier analysis found most TCR beta V segments productive about 87% or about 30% of the time. Sequencing likely generated an artifact that appeared as a cluster of highly shared sequence variants.

The CDR3 loop spans 16 amino acids. Trimming took 0 bases from V and 9 from J; bases not matched to a gene: 11. Germline CDR1 SGHTA, CDR2 FQGNSA. PCR primers comprised 60 Vbeta and 13 Jbeta primers. The assay was immunoSEQ multiplex PCR, and TCRdb's table has in-frame clones only and misses some. Of about 120,000 clones listed, more than 55% are singletons. Notes on this clone: Its specificity is unknown.

The sample consisted of PBMCs. This sequence originates from a man between 18 and 35 years old in good health and CMV-seronegative. The V gene is TRBV7-2, the J gene TRBJ1-1, with 9 bases fitting TRBD1. The chain's CDR3 is CASSLAPTGGAAKAFF. CDR3 nucleotides: TGTGCCAGCAGCTTAGCCCCCACAGGGGGCGCAGCAAAAGCTTTCTTT.